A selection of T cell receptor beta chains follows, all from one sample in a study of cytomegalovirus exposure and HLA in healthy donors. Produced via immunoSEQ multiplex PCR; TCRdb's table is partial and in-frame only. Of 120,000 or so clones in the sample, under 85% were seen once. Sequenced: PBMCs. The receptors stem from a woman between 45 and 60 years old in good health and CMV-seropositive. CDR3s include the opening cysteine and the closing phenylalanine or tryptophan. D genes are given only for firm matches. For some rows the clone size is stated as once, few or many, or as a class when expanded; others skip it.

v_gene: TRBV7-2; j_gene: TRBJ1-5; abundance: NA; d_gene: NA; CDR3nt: TGTGCCAGCAGCTTAGAAGGGGGAAGGGAGCAGCCCCAGCATTTT; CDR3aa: CASSLEGGREQPQHF
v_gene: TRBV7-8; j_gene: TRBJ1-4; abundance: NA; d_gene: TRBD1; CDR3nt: TGTGCCAGCAGCATAACGAAACAGGGGGAGGGAGAAAAACTGTTTTTT; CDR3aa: CASSITKQGEGEKLFF
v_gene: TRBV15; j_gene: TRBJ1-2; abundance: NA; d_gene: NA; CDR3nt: TGTGCCACCAGCAGAGATATGGGGGCGAGGGGCTACACCTTC; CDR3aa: CATSRDMGARGYTF
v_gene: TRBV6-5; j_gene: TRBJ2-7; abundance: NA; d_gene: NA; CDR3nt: TGTGCCAGCAGCCTTTATTTTTTCGCTACCTACGAGCAGTACTTC; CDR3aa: CASSLYFFATYEQYF
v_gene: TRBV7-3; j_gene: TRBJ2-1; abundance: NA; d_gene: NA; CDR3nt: TGTGCCAGCAGCCCCACAGGGAATGAGCAGTTCTTC; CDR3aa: CASSPTGNEQFF
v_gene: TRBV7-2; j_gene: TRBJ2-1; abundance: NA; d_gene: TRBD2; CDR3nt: TGTGCCAGCAGCTCCCTAGCGGGGACTTTCTCCTACAATGAGCAGTTCTTC; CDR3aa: CASSSLAGTFSYNEQFF
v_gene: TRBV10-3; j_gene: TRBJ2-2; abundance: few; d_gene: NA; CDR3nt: TGTGCCATCAGTGAGTCGGTAACGACAAACACCGGGGAGCTGTTTTTT; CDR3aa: CAISESVTTNTGELFF
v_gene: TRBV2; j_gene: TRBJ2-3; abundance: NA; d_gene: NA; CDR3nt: TGTGCCAGCAGCCTCAGGCGGGACGGAAGCACAGATACGCAGTATTTT; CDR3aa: CASSLRRDGSTDTQYF
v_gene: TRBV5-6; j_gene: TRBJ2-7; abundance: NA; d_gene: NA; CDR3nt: TGTGCCAGCAGTGACGACAGAGTACGAACCGAGCAGTACTTC; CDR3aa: CASSDDRVRTEQYF
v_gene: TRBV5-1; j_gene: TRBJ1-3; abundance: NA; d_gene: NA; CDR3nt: TGCGCCAGCAGCTTGAACGGGGGTAACTCTGGAAACACCATATATTTT; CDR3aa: CASSLNGGNSGNTIYF
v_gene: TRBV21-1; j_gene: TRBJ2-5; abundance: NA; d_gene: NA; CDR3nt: TGTGCCAGCAGCTTCTTTCCTAGTGAAGACCAAGAGACCCAGTACTTC; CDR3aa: CASSFFPSEDQETQYF
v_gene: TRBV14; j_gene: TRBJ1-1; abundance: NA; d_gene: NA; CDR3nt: TGTGCCAGCAGCGAAGGAGTCAGGTTGAACACTGAAGCTTTCTTT; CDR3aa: CASSEGVRLNTEAFF
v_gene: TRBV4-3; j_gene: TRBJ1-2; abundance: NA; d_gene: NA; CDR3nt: TGCGCCAGCAGCCAGCAGACAGGAGCTAACTATGGCTACACCTTC; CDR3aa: CASSQQTGANYGYTF
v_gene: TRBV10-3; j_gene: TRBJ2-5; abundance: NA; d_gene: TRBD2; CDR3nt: TGTGCCATCAGCGGCGGGAGCGGGGGTGAGACCCAGTACTTC; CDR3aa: CAISGGSGGETQYF
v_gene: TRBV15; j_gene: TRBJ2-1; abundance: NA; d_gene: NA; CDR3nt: TGTGCCACCAGCAGGAGGGCGGGGTGGTCGGATGAGCAGTTCTTC; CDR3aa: CATSRRAGWSDEQFF
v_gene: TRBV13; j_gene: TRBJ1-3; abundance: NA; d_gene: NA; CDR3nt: TGTGCCAGCAGCCGCGAGGGAGCTGGAAACACCATATATTTT; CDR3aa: CASSREGAGNTIYF
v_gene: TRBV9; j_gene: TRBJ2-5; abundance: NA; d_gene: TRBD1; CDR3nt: TGTGCCAGCAGCGCTACAGGGGGCGTAGAGACCCAGTACTTC; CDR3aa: CASSATGGVETQYF
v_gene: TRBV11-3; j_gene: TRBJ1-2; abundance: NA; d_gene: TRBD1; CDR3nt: TGTGCCAGCAGCCTTGGACAGGCCCAAGGGGACTATGGCTACACCTTC; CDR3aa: CASSLGQAQGDYGYTF
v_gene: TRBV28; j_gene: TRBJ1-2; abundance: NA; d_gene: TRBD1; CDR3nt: TGTGCCAGCAGTGCCGAGGACAGGGACTATGGCTACACCTTC; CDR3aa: CASSAEDRDYGYTF
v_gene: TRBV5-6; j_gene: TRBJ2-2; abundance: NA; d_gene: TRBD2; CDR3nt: TGTGCCAGCAGCTCCTATATAGAAGGGACTAGTGGGGAGCTGTTTTTT; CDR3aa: CASSSYIEGTSGELFF
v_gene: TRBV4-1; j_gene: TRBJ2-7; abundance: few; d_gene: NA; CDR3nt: TGCGCCAGCAGCCAGACGGCTAGCAACTCCTACGAGCAGTACTTC; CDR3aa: CASSQTASNSYEQYF
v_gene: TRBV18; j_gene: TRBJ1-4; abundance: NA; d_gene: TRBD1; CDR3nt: TGTGCCAGCTCACCGGGACAGGGATTAAATGAAAAACTGTTTTTT; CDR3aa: CASSPGQGLNEKLFF
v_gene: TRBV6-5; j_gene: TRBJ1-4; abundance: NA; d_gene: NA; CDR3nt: TGTGCCAGCAGTTACCTTGCAACTAATGAAAAACTGTTTTTT; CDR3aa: CASSYLATNEKLFF
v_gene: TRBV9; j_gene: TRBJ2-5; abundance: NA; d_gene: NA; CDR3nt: TGTGCCAGCAGCGTAGACCCCCGGGAGACCCAGTACTTC; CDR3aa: CASSVDPRETQYF
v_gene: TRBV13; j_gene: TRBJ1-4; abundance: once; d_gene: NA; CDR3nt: TGTGCCAGCAGCTTAGGCCTCGGGGGGTTCGGTGGAAATGAAAAACTGTTTTTT; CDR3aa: CASSLGLGGFGGNEKLFF
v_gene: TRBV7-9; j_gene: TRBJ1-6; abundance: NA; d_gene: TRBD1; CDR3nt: TGTGCCAGCAGCCCGGGACAGTATAATTCACCCCTCCACTTT; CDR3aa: CASSPGQYNSPLHF
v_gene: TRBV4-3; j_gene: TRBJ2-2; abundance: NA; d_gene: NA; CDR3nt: TGCGCCAGCAGCCAAGGCAGGTTATCGGGGGAGCTGTTTTTT; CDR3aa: CASSQGRLSGELFF
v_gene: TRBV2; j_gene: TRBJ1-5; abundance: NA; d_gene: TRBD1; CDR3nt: TGTGCCAGCGGGGACAGGGGGCGGTTTCAGCCCCAGCATTTT; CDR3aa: CASGDRGRFQPQHF